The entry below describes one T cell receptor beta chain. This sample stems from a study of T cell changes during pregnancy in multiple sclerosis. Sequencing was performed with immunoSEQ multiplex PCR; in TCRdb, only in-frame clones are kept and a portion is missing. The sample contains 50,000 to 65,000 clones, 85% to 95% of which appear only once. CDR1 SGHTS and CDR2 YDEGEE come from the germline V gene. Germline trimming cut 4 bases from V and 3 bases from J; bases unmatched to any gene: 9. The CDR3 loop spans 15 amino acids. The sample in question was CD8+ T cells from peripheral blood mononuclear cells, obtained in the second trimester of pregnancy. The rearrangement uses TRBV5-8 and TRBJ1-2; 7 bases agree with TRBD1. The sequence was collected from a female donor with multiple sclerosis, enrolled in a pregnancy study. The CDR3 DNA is TGTGCCAGCAGCGGCAGACAGGGTCTCTACTATGGCTACACCTTC. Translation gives CASSGRQGLYYGYTF.